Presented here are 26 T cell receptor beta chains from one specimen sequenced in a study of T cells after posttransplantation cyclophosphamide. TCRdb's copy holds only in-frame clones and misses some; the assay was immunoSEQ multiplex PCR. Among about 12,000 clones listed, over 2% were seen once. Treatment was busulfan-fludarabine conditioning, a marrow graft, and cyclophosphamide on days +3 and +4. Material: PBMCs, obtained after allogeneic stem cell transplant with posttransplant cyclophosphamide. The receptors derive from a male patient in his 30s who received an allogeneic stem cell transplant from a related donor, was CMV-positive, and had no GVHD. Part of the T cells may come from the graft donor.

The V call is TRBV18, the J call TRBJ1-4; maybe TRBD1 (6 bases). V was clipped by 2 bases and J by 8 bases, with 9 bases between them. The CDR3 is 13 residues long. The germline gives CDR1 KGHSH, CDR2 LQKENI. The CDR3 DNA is TGTGCCAGCTCACCAGGGGGCAGCGAAAAACTGTTTTTT. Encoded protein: CASSPGGSEKLFF. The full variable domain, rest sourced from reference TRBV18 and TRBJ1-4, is NAGVMQNPRHLVRRRGQEARLRCSPMKGHSHVYWYRQLPEEGLKFMVYLQKENIIDESGMPKERFSAEFPKEGPSILRIQQVVRGDSAAYFCASSPGGSEKLFFGSGTQLSVL.

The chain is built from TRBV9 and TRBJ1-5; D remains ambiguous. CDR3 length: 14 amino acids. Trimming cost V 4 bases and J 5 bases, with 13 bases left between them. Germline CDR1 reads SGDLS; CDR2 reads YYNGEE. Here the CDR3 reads CASSPDTTYQPQHF. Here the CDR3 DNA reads TGTGCCAGCAGCCCCGACACGACCTATCAGCCCCAGCATTTT. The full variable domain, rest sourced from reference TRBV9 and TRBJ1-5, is DSGVTQTPKHLITATGQRVTLRCSPRSGDLSVYWYQQSLDQGLQFLIQYYNGEERAKGNILERFSAQQFPDLHSELNLSSLELGDSALYFCASSPDTTYQPQHFGDGTRLSIL.

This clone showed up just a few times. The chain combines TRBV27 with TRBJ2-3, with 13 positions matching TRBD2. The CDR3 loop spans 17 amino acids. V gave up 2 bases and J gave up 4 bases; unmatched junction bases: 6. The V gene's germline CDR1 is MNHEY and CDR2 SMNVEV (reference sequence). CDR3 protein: CASSLITSGRAPDTQYF. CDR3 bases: TGTGCCAGCAGTTTAATAACTAGCGGGAGGGCCCCAGATACGCAGTATTTT.

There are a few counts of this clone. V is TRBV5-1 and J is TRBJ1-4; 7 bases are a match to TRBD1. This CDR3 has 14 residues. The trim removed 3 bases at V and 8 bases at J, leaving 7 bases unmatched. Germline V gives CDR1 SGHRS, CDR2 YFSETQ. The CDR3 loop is CASSYGQVEEKLFF. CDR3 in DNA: TGCGCCAGCAGCTACGGACAGGTAGAAGAAAAACTGTTTTTT.

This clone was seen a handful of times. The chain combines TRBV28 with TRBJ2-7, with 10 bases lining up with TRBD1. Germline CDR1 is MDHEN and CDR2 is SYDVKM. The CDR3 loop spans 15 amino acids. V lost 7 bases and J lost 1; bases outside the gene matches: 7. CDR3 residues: CASTNGQGGSYEQYF. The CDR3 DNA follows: TGTGCCAGCACCAACGGACAGGGGGGATCCTACGAGCAGTACTTC.

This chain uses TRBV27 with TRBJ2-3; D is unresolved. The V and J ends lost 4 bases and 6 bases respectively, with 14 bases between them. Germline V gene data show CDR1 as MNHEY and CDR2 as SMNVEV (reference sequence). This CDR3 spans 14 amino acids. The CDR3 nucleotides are TGTGCCAGCAGTTCTGCGGTAGCATACGATACGCAGTATTTT. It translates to CASSSAVAYDTQYF.

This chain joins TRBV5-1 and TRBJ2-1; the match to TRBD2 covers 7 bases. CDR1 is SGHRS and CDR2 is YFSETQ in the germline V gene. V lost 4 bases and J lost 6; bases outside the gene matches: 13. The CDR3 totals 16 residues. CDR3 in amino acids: CASSPIQAGYGNEQFF. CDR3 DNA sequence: TGCGCCAGCAGCCCAATACAAGCGGGATATGGCAATGAGCAGTTCTTC.

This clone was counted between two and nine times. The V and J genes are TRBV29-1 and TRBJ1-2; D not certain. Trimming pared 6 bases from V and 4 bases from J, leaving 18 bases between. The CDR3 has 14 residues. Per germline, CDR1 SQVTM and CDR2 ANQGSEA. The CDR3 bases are TGCAGCGTCCTCGAGGAGGGTGGGTCCTATGGCTACACCTTC. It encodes CSVLEEGGSYGYTF.

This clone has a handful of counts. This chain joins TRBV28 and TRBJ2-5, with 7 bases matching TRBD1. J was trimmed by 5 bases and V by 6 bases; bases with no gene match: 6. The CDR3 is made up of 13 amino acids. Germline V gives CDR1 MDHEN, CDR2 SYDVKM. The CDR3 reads CASRGQNLETQYF. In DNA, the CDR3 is TGTGCCAGCAGGGGACAGAATTTGGAGACCCAGTACTTC.

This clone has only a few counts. The CDR3 region is CASSPREGAGELFF. The DNA of the CDR3 is TGTGCCAGCAGCCCTCGTGAGGGAGCCGGGGAGCTGTTTTTT. This sequence joins TRBV7-8 and TRBJ2-2, with a tentative D call TRBD2 (5 bases). Germline-derived CDR1 and CDR2 are SGHVS and FQNEAQ. V was cut by 5 bases and J by 6 bases, with 13 bases left in between. The length of the CDR3 is 14 residues.

CDR3 amino acids: CASSLGRGREKLFF. In nucleotides, the CDR3 is TGTGCCAGCAGTTTGGGCAGGGGGCGTGAAAAACTGTTTTTT. The genes are TRBV28 and TRBJ1-4, with TRBD1 identical over 8 bases. J lost 7 bases, V lost 3 bases, and 4 bases had no gene match. The CDR3 is 14 residues long. Germline-derived CDR1 and CDR2 are MDHEN and SYDVKM.

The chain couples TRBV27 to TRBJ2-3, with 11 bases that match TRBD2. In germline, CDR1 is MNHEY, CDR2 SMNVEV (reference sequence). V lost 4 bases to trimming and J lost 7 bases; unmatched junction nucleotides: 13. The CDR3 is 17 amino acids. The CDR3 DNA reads TGTGCCAGCAGTTCGACACCACTAGCGGGAGAGGGAAATACGCAGTATTTT. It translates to CASSSTPLAGEGNTQYF.

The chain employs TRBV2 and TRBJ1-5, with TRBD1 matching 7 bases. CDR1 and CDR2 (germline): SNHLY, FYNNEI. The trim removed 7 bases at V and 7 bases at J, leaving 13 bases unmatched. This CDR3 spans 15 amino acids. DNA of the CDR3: TGTGCCAGCACATGGACGACAGGGAGAGGCCAGCCCCAGCATTTT. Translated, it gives CASTWTTGRGQPQHF.

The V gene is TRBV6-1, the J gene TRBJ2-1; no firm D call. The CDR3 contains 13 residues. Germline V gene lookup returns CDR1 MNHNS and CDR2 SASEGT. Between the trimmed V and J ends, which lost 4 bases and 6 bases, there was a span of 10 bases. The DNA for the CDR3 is TGTGCCAGCAGTGCCTTCCCCGGCAATGAGCAGTTCTTC. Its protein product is CASSAFPGNEQFF.

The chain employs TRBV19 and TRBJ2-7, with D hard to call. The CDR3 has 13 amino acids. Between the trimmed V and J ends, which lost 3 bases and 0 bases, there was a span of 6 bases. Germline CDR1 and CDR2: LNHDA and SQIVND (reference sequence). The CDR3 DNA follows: TGTGCCAGTAGTATTGAACTCTCCTACGAGCAGTACTTC. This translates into CASSIELSYEQYF.

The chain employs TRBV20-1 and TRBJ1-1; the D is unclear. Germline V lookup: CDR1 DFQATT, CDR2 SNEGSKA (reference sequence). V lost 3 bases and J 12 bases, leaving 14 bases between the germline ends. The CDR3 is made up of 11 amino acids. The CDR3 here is CSASQYGVSFF. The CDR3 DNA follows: TGCAGTGCTAGCCAGTACGGGGTATCTTTCTTT.

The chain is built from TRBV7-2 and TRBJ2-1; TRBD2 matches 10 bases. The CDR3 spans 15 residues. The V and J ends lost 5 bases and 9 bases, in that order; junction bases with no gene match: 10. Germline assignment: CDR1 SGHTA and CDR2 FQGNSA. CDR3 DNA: TGTGCCAGCAGCGTATCTAGCGGGAGTGGCGTTGAGCAGTTCTTC. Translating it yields CASSVSSGSGVEQFF.

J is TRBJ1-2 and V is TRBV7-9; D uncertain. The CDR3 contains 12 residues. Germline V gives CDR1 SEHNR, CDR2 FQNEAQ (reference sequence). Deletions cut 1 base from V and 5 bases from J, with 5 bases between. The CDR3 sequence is CASSLEQYGYTF. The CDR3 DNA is TGTGCCAGCAGCTTAGAACAGTATGGCTACACCTTC.

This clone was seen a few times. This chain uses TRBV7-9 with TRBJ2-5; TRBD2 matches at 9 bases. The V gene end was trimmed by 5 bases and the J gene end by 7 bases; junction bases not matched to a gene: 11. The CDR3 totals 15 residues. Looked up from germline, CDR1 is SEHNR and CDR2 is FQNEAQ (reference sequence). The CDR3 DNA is TGTGCCAGCAGCGTTCATCGACTAGCGGAGGCGACCCAGTACTTC. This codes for CASSVHRLAEATQYF.

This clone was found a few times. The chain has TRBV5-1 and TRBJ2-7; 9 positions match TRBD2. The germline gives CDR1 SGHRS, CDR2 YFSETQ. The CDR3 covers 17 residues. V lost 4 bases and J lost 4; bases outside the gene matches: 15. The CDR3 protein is CASSVGLALRSGYEQYF. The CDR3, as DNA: TGCGCCAGCAGCGTGGGACTAGCTCTCAGATCGGGTTACGAGCAGTACTTC.

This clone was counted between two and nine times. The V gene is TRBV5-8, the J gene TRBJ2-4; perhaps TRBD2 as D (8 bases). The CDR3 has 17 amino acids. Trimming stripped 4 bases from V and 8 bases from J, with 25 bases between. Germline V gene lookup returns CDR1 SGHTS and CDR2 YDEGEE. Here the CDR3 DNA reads TGTGCCAGCAGCGGCGTAAGGGTAGCGGGACAGTATGACATTCAGTACTTC. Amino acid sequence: CASSGVRVAGQYDIQYF. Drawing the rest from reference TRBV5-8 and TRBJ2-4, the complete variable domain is EAGVTQSPTHLIKTRGQQATLRCSPISGHTSVYWYQQALGLGLQFLLWYDEGEERNRGNFPPRFSGRQFPNYSSELNVNALELEDSALYLCASSGVRVAGQYDIQYFGAGTRLSVL.

CDR3 region: CASSPDRVNIQYF. The CDR3 DNA reads TGTGCCAGCAGCCCCGACAGGGTAAACATTCAGTACTTC. The chain employs TRBV7-2 and TRBJ2-4; 7 nucleotides match TRBD1. This CDR3 is built from 13 residues. Losses at the gene ends were 5 bases for V and 6 bases for J; bases not matched to a gene: 4. In germline, CDR1 is SGHTA, CDR2 FQGNSA.

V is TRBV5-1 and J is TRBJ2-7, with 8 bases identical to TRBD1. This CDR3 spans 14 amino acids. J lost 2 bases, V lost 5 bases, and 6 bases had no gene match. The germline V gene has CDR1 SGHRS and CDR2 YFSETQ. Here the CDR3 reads CASSTGTGPYEQYF. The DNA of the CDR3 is TGCGCCAGCAGTACCGGGACAGGACCCTACGAGCAGTACTTC.

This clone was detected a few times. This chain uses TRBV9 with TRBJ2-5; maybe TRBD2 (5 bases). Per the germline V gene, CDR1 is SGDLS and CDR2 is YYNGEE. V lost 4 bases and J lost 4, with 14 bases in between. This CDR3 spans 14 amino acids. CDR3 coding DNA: TGTGCCAGCAGCAATAAGGACTCCAGAGAGACCCAGTACTTC. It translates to CASSNKDSRETQYF.

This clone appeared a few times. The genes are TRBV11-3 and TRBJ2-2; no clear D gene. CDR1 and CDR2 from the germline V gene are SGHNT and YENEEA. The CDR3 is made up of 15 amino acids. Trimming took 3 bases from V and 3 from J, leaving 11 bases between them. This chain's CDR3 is CASSFWARYTGELFF. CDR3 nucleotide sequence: TGTGCCAGCAGCTTCTGGGCTCGTTACACCGGGGAGCTGTTTTTT.

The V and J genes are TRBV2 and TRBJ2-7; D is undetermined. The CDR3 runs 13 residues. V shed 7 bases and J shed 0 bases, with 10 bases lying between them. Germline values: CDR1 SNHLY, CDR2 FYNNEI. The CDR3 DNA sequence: TGTGCCAGCAAGTTGAGGAGCTCCTACGAGCAGTACTTC. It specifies CASKLRSSYEQYF. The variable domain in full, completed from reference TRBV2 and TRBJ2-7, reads EPEVTQTPSHQVTQMGQEVILRCVPISNHLYFYWYRQILGQKVEFLVSFYNNEISEKSEIFDDQFSVERPDGSNFTLKIRSTKLEDSAMYFCASKLRSSYEQYFGPGTRLTVT.